This T cell receptor beta chain comes out of a study of blood T cell repertoires in COVID-19. Study at large: COVID-19 samples from acute and convalescent phases originated in the United States, Italy and Spain. Sources were T cells, B-cell-depleted T cells, or PBMCs; the material itself was cDNA or gDNA.

This CDR3 comprises 15 residues. Germline CDR1 SSHAT, CDR2 FNYEAQ (reference sequence). The V gene lost 4 bases and the J gene lost 0 bases, with 10 bases spanning the gap. Authors' analysis steps: Reference gene primer amplification in the assay estimated nucleated cell counts. Using immunoSEQ multiplex PCR, the repertoire was profiled, and TCRdb retains in-frame clones only, with some absent. The D gene and trimming were derived from the DNA, and the V and J assignments and clone size from that table. The sample yields a few hundred thousand clones, more than 70% seen once. The table lists this clone with a few counts.

The receptor was isolated from a woman aged 45-59 years with acute or convalescent COVID-19. The chain combines TRBV7-7 with TRBJ2-1; the D is unclear. The specimen was peripheral blood. CDR3 sequence (DNA): TGTGCCAGCAGCTCCGACTGGAGCTCCTACAATGAGCAGTTCTTC. Amino acid sequence: CASSSDWSSYNEQFF.